Listed here are 6 T cell receptor beta chains from one sample, sequenced in a study of cytomegalovirus exposure and HLA in healthy donors. PCR was performed using 60 Vbeta and 13 Jbeta primers. TCRdb keeps only in-frame clones here, not all; method: immunoSEQ multiplex PCR. The table has some 240,000 clones, approximately 82% seen once. The sample consisted of PBMCs. These receptors were obtained from a male donor in good health and CMV-seronegative.

The J gene is TRBJ2-1, the V gene TRBV11-3; 7 positions match TRBD2. Per the germline V gene, CDR1 is SGHNT and CDR2 is YENEEA. The CDR3 sequence is 14 residues long. V was clipped by 3 bases and J by 5 bases; unmatched bases: 4. The CDR3 loop is CASSLRGTNNEQFF. CDR3 nucleotides: TGTGCCAGCAGCTTGAGAGGGACTAACAATGAGCAGTTCTTC.

The chain links TRBV6-1 to TRBJ2-5; 10 bases are shared with TRBD2. The CDR3 is 17 amino acids. V was clipped by 2 bases and J by 11 bases; unmatched bases: 17. From germline, CDR1 is MNHNS and CDR2 SASEGT. The CDR3 DNA reads as TGTGCCAGCAGTGAACCTCGGACTAGCGGCTCTACGATAGAGCAGTACTTC. It yields the protein CASSEPRTSGSTIEQYF.

CDR3 nucleotides: TGTGCCAGCAGTGGGACAGTTCTCTCTGGAAACACCATATATTTT. Translated: CASSGTVLSGNTIYF. The genes are TRBV2 and TRBJ1-3; possibly TRBD1 for D (6 bases). CDR1 is SNHLY and CDR2 is FYNNEI in the germline V gene. The CDR3 has 15 amino acids. The germline V and J ends were trimmed by 4 bases and 0 bases, with 10 bases remaining between them.

In its sample, this clone was seen a few times. Here the CDR3 reads CASGQGSGTYEQYF. In nucleotides, the CDR3 is TGTGCCAGCGGACAGGGGTCTGGAACCTACGAGCAGTACTTC. The V gene is TRBV6-1, the J gene TRBJ2-7, with TRBD1 matching 9 bases. Germline V gives CDR1 MNHNS, CDR2 SASEGT. This CDR3 contains 14 residues. The ends lost 8 bases at V and 2 bases at J; junction bases unmatched: 7.

This clone was detected only once. The gene calls are TRBV15 and TRBJ2-1; 9 nucleotides agree with TRBD2. The CDR3 spans 18 residues. Per the germline V gene, CDR1 is LNHNV and CDR2 is YYDKDF (reference sequence). Trimming cost V 5 bases and J 0 bases; bases outside gene matches: 11. Here the CDR3 DNA reads TGTGCCACCAGCCGCCTTAGGGGTAGCGGGGGCTCCTACAATGAGCAGTTCTTC. Amino acid sequence: CATSRLRGSGGSYNEQFF.

The chain recombines TRBV2 with TRBJ2-7; 11 nucleotides line up with TRBD2. Germline CDR1 is SNHLY and CDR2 is FYNNEI. J lost 3 bases, V lost 6 bases, and 10 bases had no gene match. The CDR3 loop spans 16 amino acids. This CDR3 is CASRGLAGGRGYEQYF. CDR3 nucleotides: TGTGCCAGCAGAGGCCTAGCGGGAGGAAGGGGCTACGAGCAGTACTTC.